This T cell receptor beta chain was captured in a study of shared clonotypes between healthy human individuals. Study-level information: Samples came from a couple of female and a few male donors aged 18 to 49. Findings of the study overall: Genetic and exposure-history diversity was limited by the few donors.

As concerns this clone: Its antigen remains unidentified.

The protocol was immunoSEQ multiplex PCR, while the TCRdb copy is restricted to in-frame clones and leaves out a portion. In the table there are 2 million to 2.5 million clones, approximately 90% of which are singletons. Sequenced: naive CD4+ T cells from PBMCs. Subset specified: CD45RA+ positively selected. This TCR came from a man between 18 and 29 years old in good health. Some clones in this sample may be carry-over from other donors' samples.

CDR3 sequence reads: CSVGGFSLHEQFF. Written as DNA, the CDR3 is TGCAGCGTGGGAGGATTCTCCTTGCATGAGCAGTTCTTC. V usage is TRBV29-1 and J usage is TRBJ2-1; the D gene is possibly TRBD2 (6 bases). The germline V and J ends were trimmed by 6 bases and 8 bases, with 17 bases remaining between them. The CDR3 runs 13 residues. Per the germline V gene, CDR1 is SQVTM and CDR2 is ANQGSEA.